Each of the 3 T cell receptor beta chains below was sequenced from the same sample in a study of T cells after yellow fever vaccination. TCRdb itself ran the 5' RACE reads through MiXCR, one entry per CDR3 protein. Among hundreds of thousands of distinct CDR3 sequences listed, roughly an eighth were seen once. The material sequenced was PBMCs, taken on the day of the yellow fever booster vaccination. The receptors come from a man in his thirties or forties who received the YFV17D yellow fever vaccine.

This clonotype has a handful of counts. J is TRBJ2-1 and V is TRBV20-1, with 9 bases identical to TRBD2. V shed 6 bases, J shed 7 bases, and the junction held 10 bases outside the gene matches. Looked up from germline, CDR1 is DFQATT and CDR2 is SNEGSKA (reference sequence). The length of the CDR3 is 14 residues. CDR3 coding DNA: TGCAGTGCCACCCCTCTAGCGGGAAGTAATGAGCAGTTCTTC. It is translated as CSATPLAGSNEQFF.

This clonotype turned up a few times. This may be a read error, as it is one base from a much larger clone. This chain connects TRBV10-3 to TRBJ2-7; 7 bases are a match to TRBD1. Germline lookup yields CDR1 ENHRY and CDR2 SYGVKD. With 5 bases clipped from V and 3 bases from J, the junction kept 4 bases outside the gene matches. CDR3 size: 13 residues. CDR3 amino acids: CAISPGQYYEQYF. In nucleotides, the CDR3 is TGTGCCATCAGTCCGGGACAGTACTACGAGCAGTACTTC.

This clonotype has at least ten counts. The rearrangement uses TRBV11-2 and TRBJ2-1; D unclear. The length of the CDR3 is 14 residues. Germline-derived CDR1 and CDR2 are SGHAT and FQNNGV. The V gene lost 4 bases and the J gene lost 9 bases, with 16 bases spanning the gap. CDR3 amino acids: CASSSSHRVTEQFF. In DNA form, the CDR3 reads TGTGCCAGCAGCTCCTCTCACCGGGTAACTGAGCAGTTCTTC.